These 24 T cell receptor beta chains originate from one sample sequenced in a study of T-cell reconstitution after alpha-beta-depleted transplantation in children. Preparation of the TCRbeta library involved a method that used unique molecular identifiers. TCRdb re-called the PCR reads through MiXCR, storing one row per CDR3 protein. The data show about 830,000 distinct CDR3 sequences, under 20% seen once. Sequencing was performed on PBMCs, mostly from graft donor cells, taken 360 days after TCRalphabeta/CD19-depleted stem cell transplant. The receptors shown here come from a male patient between 5 and 17 years old who had a stem cell transplant for acute lymphoblastic leukemia, so the T cells may come from the graft donor.

This clonotype was counted many times. The chain couples TRBV29-1 to TRBJ2-2, with TRBD1 identical over 8 bases. This CDR3 comprises 13 residues. Germline CDR1 reads SQVTM; CDR2 reads ANQGSEA. V trimming: 5 bases; J trimming: 5 bases; junction bases outside the gene matches: 4. The CDR3 is CSVPRTGTGELFF. DNA of the CDR3: TGCAGCGTTCCTCGGACAGGGACCGGGGAGCTGTTTTTT.

This clonotype showed up just a few times. This rearrangement joins TRBV5-4 to TRBJ2-4; 7 bases match TRBD1. V was clipped by 4 bases and J by 14 bases; unmatched bases: 12. The CDR3 runs 13 residues. Germline-derived CDR1 and CDR2 are SGHNT and YYREEE (reference sequence). In DNA form, the CDR3 reads TGTGCCAGCAGCCCGTCTTTGACAGGGATGAAGTACTTC. It translates to CASSPSLTGMKYF.

This chain joins TRBV4-1 and TRBJ2-1; 11 positions agree with TRBD2. V lost 3 bases, J lost 3 bases, and 4 bases stayed unmatched. In germline, CDR1 is MGHRA, CDR2 YSYEKL. CDR3 length: 16 residues. This CDR3 reads CASSHNSGRDYNEQFF. The CDR3 region has the DNA TGCGCCAGCAGCCATAATAGCGGGAGGGACTACAATGAGCAGTTCTTC.

This clonotype was observed a single time. The chain carries TRBV14 and TRBJ2-3; TRBD2 agrees at 14 bases. CDR1 and CDR2 (germline): SGHDN, FVKESK. The CDR3 length is 24 residues. V trimming: 2 bases; J trimming: 6 bases; junction bases outside the gene matches: 28. The CDR3 coding sequence is TGTGCCAGCAGCCAAACGGGGGGCCTCGGGACTAGCGGGAGAGTCAGCTTCCGAAGGGATACGCAGTATTTT. Translated: CASSQTGGLGTSGRVSFRRDTQYF.

CDR3 sequence: CASSYPTAGLGYNEQFF. The CDR3 DNA follows: TGTGCCAGCAGTTACCCCACAGCGGGACTCGGATACAATGAGCAGTTCTTC. The genes are TRBV6-5 and TRBJ2-1, with 7 bases identical to TRBD2. The germline V gene encodes CDR1 MNHEY and CDR2 SVGAGI. V trimming: 2 bases; J trimming: 4 bases; junction bases outside the gene matches: 11. CDR3 size: 17 residues.

The rearrangement uses TRBV11-2 and TRBJ2-2; 11 bases match TRBD1. This CDR3 is built from 14 residues. Per the germline V gene, CDR1 is SGHAT and CDR2 is FQNNGV. The V and J ends lost 5 bases and 7 bases, in that order; junction bases with no gene match: 3. Written as DNA, the CDR3 is TGTGCCAGCAGCCCGGACAGGGGGCTCGGGGAGCTGTTTTTT. Its protein is CASSPDRGLGELFF.

The V and J genes are TRBV4-2 and TRBJ2-2; D unclear. V lost 2 bases, J lost 3 bases, and 4 bases lay in between. Germline CDR1 LGHNA, CDR2 YNFKEQ. The CDR3 contains 13 residues. CDR3 protein: CASSQQYTGELFF. The CDR3 nucleotides are TGTGCCAGCAGCCAACAATACACCGGGGAGCTGTTTTTT.

A few counts support this clonotype. This sequence joins TRBV12-3 or TRBV12-4 and TRBJ2-1; 10 positions agree with TRBD2. The ends lost 5 bases at V and 5 bases at J; junction bases unmatched: 9. This CDR3 is built from 16 residues. CDR3 region: CASSLPGLAHNNEQFF. DNA for the CDR3: TGTGCCAGCAGTCTCCCGGGACTAGCGCATAACAATGAGCAGTTCTTC.

The CDR3 reads CASSLMMRRGREDEQYF. The CDR3 DNA reads as TGTGCCAGCAGTTTAATGATGAGGAGGGGGCGCGAAGACGAGCAGTACTTC. This rearrangement joins TRBV12-3 or TRBV12-4 to TRBJ2-7; TRBD1 might be the D (7 bases). The CDR3 loop spans 17 amino acids. V lost 2 bases, J lost 5 bases, and 22 bases lay in between.

The rearrangement links TRBV7-3 to TRBJ2-3; 8 nucleotides match TRBD2. The CDR3 sequence is 16 residues long. With 4 bases clipped from V and 6 bases from J, the junction kept 12 bases outside the gene matches. CDR1 and CDR2 (germline): SGHTA, FQGTGA. Here the CDR3 reads CASSSKRGGHADTQYF. The CDR3 bases are TGTGCCAGCAGCTCCAAACGGGGGGGGCATGCCGATACGCAGTATTTT.

This clonotype turned up a few times. The chain carries TRBV5-1 and TRBJ1-4; 7 positions agree with TRBD1. Looked up from germline, CDR1 is SGHRS and CDR2 is YFSETQ. The CDR3 totals 16 residues. J lost 6 bases, V lost 4 bases, and 12 bases had no gene match. Here the CDR3 DNA reads TGCGCCAGCAGCAGGCCGGGACAGTTGCCGGATGAAAAACTGTTTTTT. It codes for CASSRPGQLPDEKLFF.

This clonotype was observed a few times. The chain combines TRBV11-3 with TRBJ2-1; D not certain. Trimming pared 3 bases from V and 16 bases from J, leaving 16 bases between. This CDR3 is built from 12 residues. Germline CDR1 and CDR2: SGHNT and YENEEA. For the CDR3, the DNA is TGTGCCAGCAGCTTTAGGGCCTCTCGGCAATTCTTC. Translation gives CASSFRASRQFF.

The rearrangement uses TRBV12-3 or TRBV12-4 and TRBJ1-5; D is undetermined. Deletions cut 3 bases from V and 0 bases from J, with 9 bases between. The CDR3 spans 15 residues. The chain's CDR3 is CASSFAANSNQPQHF. DNA of the CDR3: TGTGCCAGCAGTTTCGCGGCTAATAGCAATCAGCCCCAGCATTTT.

The chain employs TRBV7-9 and TRBJ2-7, with 7 nucleotides matching TRBD2. V dropped 8 bases and J dropped 2; count of bases not matched to a gene: 18. Per germline, CDR1 SEHNR and CDR2 FQNEAQ (reference sequence). The CDR3 consists of 17 residues. This CDR3 reads CASGRHSTSRIPYEQYF. In DNA, the CDR3 is TGTGCCAGCGGACGACATTCGACTAGCCGTATCCCCTACGAGCAGTACTTC.

This clonotype was recorded a few times. V is TRBV7-8 and J is TRBJ2-7, with 13 bases fitting TRBD2. V lost 5 bases, J lost 5 bases, and 15 bases stayed unmatched. The CDR3 runs to 18 residues. CDR1 SGHVS and CDR2 FQNEAQ come from the germline V gene. The CDR3 protein is CASSPTDWTSGRSNEQYF. As DNA, the CDR3 is TGTGCCAGCAGCCCCACTGACTGGACTAGCGGGAGATCCAACGAGCAGTACTTC.

This clonotype was seen many times. The chain is built from TRBV12-3 or TRBV12-4 and TRBJ2-5; 14 nucleotides align to TRBD2. The CDR3 contains 15 residues. V shed 3 bases and J 4 bases; nucleotides not matched to a gene: 1. CDR3 protein: CASSFGTSGRETQYF. The CDR3 DNA reads TGTGCCAGCAGTTTCGGGACTAGCGGGAGAGAGACCCAGTACTTC.

This clonotype came up a few times. The chain carries TRBV7-9 and TRBJ2-7, with D unresolved. Germline V CDR1 and CDR2: SEHNR, FQNEAQ (reference sequence). The CDR3 runs 15 residues. V lost 2 bases, J lost 3 bases, and 14 bases lay in between. In DNA form, the CDR3 reads TGTGCCAGCAGCTTAATCTGGGCCGCCCTCTACGAGCAGTACTTC. The encoded protein is CASSLIWAALYEQYF.

This clonotype was recorded at least ten times. This may come from a read error, since a much larger clone is one base off. The V and J genes are TRBV6-5 and TRBJ2-7, with D unresolved. Germline CDR1 and CDR2: MNHEY and SVGAGI. The CDR3 length is 11 residues. The CDR3 coding sequence is TGTGCCAGCAGTTACTCCCACGAGCAGTACTTC. Amino acids: CASSYSHEQYF.

The chain employs TRBV5-1 and TRBJ2-1, with 12 positions matching TRBD1. The CDR3 extends over 20 amino acids. Unmatched junction bases numbered 27, after V lost 2 bases and J lost 15 bases. The V gene's germline CDR1 is SGHRS and CDR2 YFSETQ. The CDR3 DNA reads as TGCGCCAGCAGCTTTCCCGGGACAGGGGGCAGTATGGTTAGCGGCGACCTCCCGTTCTTC. This encodes CASSFPGTGGSMVSGDLPFF. Complete variable domain (other parts from reference TRBV5-1 and TRBJ2-1): KAGVTQTPRYLIKTRGQQVTLSCSPISGHRSVSWYQQTPGQGLQFLFEYFSETQRNKGNFPGRFSGRQFSNSRSEMNVSTLELGDSALYLCASSFPGTGGSMVSGDLPFFGPGTRLTVL.

The chain recombines TRBV5-1 with TRBJ1-3; 7 bases line up with TRBD1. V lost 2 bases to trimming and J lost 0 bases; unmatched junction nucleotides: 8. Germline V gene lookup returns CDR1 SGHRS and CDR2 YFSETQ. The CDR3 runs to 17 residues. CDR3 amino acids: CASSFNRGESSGNTIYF. The CDR3 DNA reads as TGCGCCAGCAGCTTTAACAGGGGCGAAAGCTCTGGAAACACCATATATTTT.

V is TRBV12-3 or TRBV12-4 and J is TRBJ2-1; 7 bases line up with TRBD2. The CDR3 is made up of 16 amino acids. Germline trimming cut 4 bases from V and 7 bases from J; bases unmatched to any gene: 13. Here the CDR3 DNA reads TGTGCCAGCAGTTACTCCGGGCTAGCGGCCTGGAATGAGCAGTTCTTC. Encoded protein: CASSYSGLAAWNEQFF.

This chain links TRBV24-1 with TRBJ2-1; a possible D gene is TRBD1 (7 bases). From germline, CDR1 is KGHDR and CDR2 SFDVKD. Between the trimmed V and J ends, which lost 9 bases and 8 bases, there was a span of 10 bases. CDR3 length: 11 residues. The CDR3 region is CATQGEDEQFF. The CDR3 DNA is TGTGCCACCCAGGGGGAGGATGAGCAGTTCTTC.

The chain employs TRBV20-1 and TRBJ2-1, with D uncertain. The germline V and J ends were trimmed by 2 bases and 8 bases, with 10 bases remaining between them. This CDR3 is built from 12 residues. Germline-derived CDR1 and CDR2 are DFQATT and SNEGSKA (reference sequence). CDR3 in DNA: TGCAGTGCTAGAAGGGCAAGCGATGAGCAGTTCTTC. Protein product: CSARRASDEQFF.

The sample holds a few counts of this clonotype. The chain employs TRBV7-6 and TRBJ2-7; D call uncertain. This CDR3 is built from 14 residues. Germline V gene lookup returns CDR1 SGHVS and CDR2 FNYEAQ. V gave up 3 bases and J gave up 3 bases, with 12 bases separating them. CDR3 sequence: CASSLSGPHYEQYF. CDR3 in DNA: TGTGCCAGCAGCTTGTCCGGGCCTCACTACGAGCAGTACTTC.